The 24 T cell receptor beta chains presented below share a single source sample, sequenced in a study of metastatic and nonmetastatic thyroid tumors. TCRdb re-called the PCR reads through MiXCR. This table holds about 20,000 clones, 12% found once. None of the patients had undergone any treatment ahead of thyroid surgery. The specimen sequenced was blood. The receptors were sampled from a male donor with papillary thyroid cancer or a benign thyroid nodule (not recorded which). Some clones in this sample may be carry-over from other donors' samples.

This clone was seen repeatedly, ten times or more. The rearrangement joins TRBV6-6 to TRBJ1-6; D ambiguous. The V end lost 0 bases, the J end lost 10 bases, and 16 bases lay between the germline ends. Per the germline V gene, CDR1 is MNHNY and CDR2 is SVGAGI (reference sequence). The CDR3 runs 16 residues. The CDR3 reads CASSYSRHQGRSPLHF. The DNA for the CDR3 is TGTGCCAGCAGTTACTCGAGACACCAAGGAAGGTCACCCCTCCACTTT.

This clone was counted many times. This chain uses TRBV25-1 with TRBJ2-7; 7 bases agree with TRBD2. The CDR3 contains 14 residues. Per the germline V gene, CDR1 is MGHDK and CDR2 is SYGVNS. The J segment lost 4 bases and the V segment lost 5 bases, leaving 8 bases of the junction unmatched. CDR3 loop: CASSREEGAYEQYF. CDR3 in DNA: TGTGCCAGCAGTCGGGAGGAGGGAGCTTACGAGCAGTACTTC.

The chain links TRBV3-1 to TRBJ2-4, with D hard to call. Between the trimmed V and J ends, which lost 3 bases and 11 bases, there was a span of 14 bases. The CDR3 covers 13 residues. From germline, CDR1 is LGHDT and CDR2 YNNKEL (reference sequence). For the CDR3, the DNA is TGTGCCAGCAGCCACCCTAACGTCAAGGTTCAGTACTTC. Its translation is CASSHPNVKVQYF.

Many counts were recorded for this clone. This chain's CDR3 is CASSPPDASSYNEQFF. The CDR3 nucleotides read TGTGCCAGCAGCCCACCGGACGCAAGCTCCTACAATGAGCAGTTCTTC. This chain uses TRBV3-1 with TRBJ2-1; D remains ambiguous. From germline, CDR1 is LGHDT and CDR2 YNNKEL (reference sequence). The ends were cut back, 4 bases at V and 0 bases at J, with 13 bases in the middle. This CDR3 comprises 16 residues.

This clone was observed a handful of times. CDR3 nucleotide sequence: TGTGCCAGCAGTTTATCTGCGGTCTATAATTCACCCCTCCACTTT. This sequence encodes CASSLSAVYNSPLHF. This sequence joins TRBV27 and TRBJ1-6; D call uncertain. The CDR3 covers 15 residues. With 0 bases removed from V and 3 bases from J, the gap between germline ends came to 6 bases. From germline, CDR1 is MNHEY and CDR2 SMNVEV (reference sequence).

This clone was seen ten or more times. V is TRBV3-1 and J is TRBJ1-6, with D perhaps TRBD1 (5 bases). Trimming removed 5 bases from V and 1 base from J, with 15 bases in between. The CDR3 spans 17 residues. Germline CDR1 and CDR2: LGHDT and YNNKEL (reference sequence). CDR3: CASSSRGSGSYNSPLHF. DNA for the CDR3: TGTGCCAGCAGCTCCCGGGGGTCAGGGTCCTATAATTCACCCCTCCACTTT.

This clone was counted ten times or more. The rearrangement joins TRBV7-8 to TRBJ1-6, with a weak D call TRBD1 (6 bases). The germline CDR1 and CDR2 sequences are SGHVS and FQNEAQ. The CDR3 has 15 amino acids. V shed 6 bases and J shed 6 bases, with 15 bases lying between them. CDR3 DNA: TGTGCCAGCAGTCCCGGGCCCAGGGGTAATTCACCCCTCCACTTT. Its protein product is CASSPGPRGNSPLHF.

Many counts were recorded for this clone. J is TRBJ2-5 and V is TRBV18; TRBD2 agrees at 7 bases. Unmatched junction bases numbered 17, after V lost 3 bases and J lost 10 bases. CDR3 size: 16 residues. CDR1 KGHSH and CDR2 LQKENI come from the germline V gene. CDR3 loop: CASSPSTGGPGRDQYF. The CDR3 DNA sequence: TGTGCCAGCTCACCTTCCACGGGAGGCCCGGGGAGGGACCAGTACTTC.

At least ten counts were recorded for this clone. The CDR3 is CSARVGYGYTF. The CDR3 DNA follows: TGCAGTGCTAGAGTCGGCTATGGCTACACCTTC. The chain uses TRBV20-1 and TRBJ1-2; D ambiguous. This CDR3 region has 11 residues. V was clipped by 1 base and J by 4 bases, with 4 bases between them. CDR1 DFQATT and CDR2 SNEGSKA come from the germline V gene (reference sequence).

In its sample, this clone was seen many times. This chain connects TRBV7-2 to TRBJ1-1; D gene unclear. Germline CDR1 SGHTA, CDR2 FQGNSA. The V and J ends lost 5 bases and 0 bases respectively, with 10 bases between them. CDR3 length: 14 amino acids. In DNA, the CDR3 is TGTGCCAGCAGCCCCGGGCCGATGAACACTGAAGCTTTCTTT. Translating gives CASSPGPMNTEAFF.

This clone was seen at least ten times. This may be a read error: a much more frequent sequence differs by one nucleotide. The chain joins TRBV6-1 to TRBJ2-3, with D possibly being TRBD2 (6 bases). The germline CDR1 and CDR2 sequences are MNHNS and SASEGT. This CDR3 spans 12 amino acids. CDR3 amino acids: CASSPPGDTQCF. The CDR3 DNA reads as TGTGCCAGCAGTCCCCCGGGAGATACGCAGTGTTTT.

This clone occurred many times. V is TRBV2 and J is TRBJ1-2; D gene ambiguous. The germline gives CDR1 SNHLY, CDR2 FYNNEI. Trimming left V 4 bases short and J 0 bases short, with 6 bases between. This CDR3 has 13 residues. The CDR3 DNA follows: TGTGCCAGCAGTGTGGTCCCTAACTATGGCTACACCTTC. As protein: CASSVVPNYGYTF.

This clone is medium-sized. The rearrangement joins TRBV6-1 to TRBJ1-2; 10 positions agree with TRBD1. The germline CDR1 and CDR2 sequences are MNHNS and SASEGT. The CDR3 has 15 residues. Trimming at V came to 6 bases and at J to 3 bases, leaving 7 bases not matched to a gene. The CDR3 sequence: CASSHPGQGHYGYTF. CDR3 DNA sequence: TGTGCCAGCAGCCACCCGGGACAGGGGCACTATGGCTACACCTTC.

The J gene is TRBJ2-7, the V gene TRBV11-2; tentative D call: TRBD2 (6 bases). This CDR3 has 15 residues. The germline V gene encodes CDR1 SGHAT and CDR2 FQNNGV. The V and J ends lost 5 bases and 1 base respectively, with 15 bases between them. For the CDR3, the DNA is TGTGCCAGCAGCGGCCTAGCGAGAGTATCCTACGAGCAGTACTTC. This sequence encodes CASSGLARVSYEQYF.

This clone was picked up many times. V gene TRBV11-2 combines with J gene TRBJ2-7; TRBD1 or TRBD2 may be the D gene (5 bases each). V shed 2 bases and J shed 4 bases, with 12 bases lying between them. The V gene's germline CDR1 is SGHAT and CDR2 FQNNGV. The CDR3 extends over 14 amino acids. Here the CDR3 reads CASSLLGPSYEQYF. DNA of the CDR3: TGTGCCAGCAGCTTATTGGGACCCTCGTACGAGCAGTACTTC.

At least ten counts were recorded for this clone. V usage is TRBV6-1 and J usage is TRBJ1-1; tentative D call: TRBD1 (5 bases). The V gene lost 7 bases and the J gene lost 6 bases, with 9 bases spanning the gap. The germline gives CDR1 MNHNS, CDR2 SASEGT. The CDR3 length is 11 residues. DNA for the CDR3: TGTGCCAGCACCTCCAGGGCTGAAGCTTTCTTT. It encodes CASTSRAEAFF.

In its sample, this clone was seen many times. The chain links TRBV7-3 to TRBJ2-5; 9 nucleotides agree with TRBD1. In germline, CDR1 is SGHTA, CDR2 FQGTGA. This CDR3 spans 16 amino acids. Trimming removed 3 bases from V and 5 bases from J; junction bases left unmatched: 10. The CDR3 is CASSFRDRVVGETQYF. The CDR3 DNA reads as TGTGCCAGCAGCTTCCGGGACAGGGTGGTCGGTGAGACCCAGTACTTC.

The V and J genes are TRBV27 and TRBJ1-1; D possibly corresponds to TRBD1 (6 bases). V lost 4 bases to trimming and J lost 1 base, with 13 bases between them. CDR3 length: 15 amino acids. CDR1 is MNHEY, CDR2 SMNVEV, per germline (reference sequence). The CDR3 region is CASSSIGQTNTEAFF. Written as DNA, the CDR3 is TGTGCCAGCAGTTCCATCGGACAGACGAACACTGAAGCTTTCTTT.

The chain couples TRBV4-1 to TRBJ1-2; D unresolved. This CDR3 has 15 amino acids. Germline values: CDR1 MGHRA, CDR2 YSYEKL. V shed 0 bases and J shed 4 bases, with 12 bases lying between them. CDR3 DNA: TGCGCCAGCAGCCAAGAAGTAGCATACAGCTATGGCTACACCTTC. As protein: CASSQEVAYSYGYTF.

This clone occurred many times. This may arise from a read error, as a much more abundant clone is one base away. At the DNA level, this CDR3 is encoded by other sequences in the same sample as well. The chain couples TRBV10-3 to TRBJ2-1; a possible D gene is TRBD2 (5 bases). The CDR3 totals 12 residues. The V gene's germline CDR1 is ENHRY and CDR2 SYGVKD. The CDR3 nucleotides are TGTGCCATCAGTGAGTATAGCGATGAACAGTTCTTC. Encoded protein: CAISEYSDEQFF.

This clone came up a few times. The chain links TRBV5-1 to TRBJ1-6; tentative D call: TRBD1 (5 bases). CDR1 SGHRS and CDR2 YFSETQ come from the germline V gene. Trimming left V 0 bases short and J 8 bases short, with 9 bases between. The CDR3 contains 14 residues. CDR3 coding DNA: TGCGCCAGCAGCTTGGTCAGGGCGGATTCACCCCTCCACTTT. Translated: CASSLVRADSPLHF.

This clone has a count of ten or more. The gene calls are TRBV7-8 and TRBJ1-2; D is perhaps TRBD1 (6 bases). Germline CDR1 and CDR2: SGHVS and FQNEAQ. CDR3 size: 16 residues. V was trimmed by 4 bases and J by 8 bases, leaving 23 bases between them. CDR3 bases: TGTGCCAGCAGCTCGTCGAGACCGGGACAAATGTGGGGCTACACCTTC. Its protein is CASSSSRPGQMWGYTF.

This chain connects TRBV6-1 to TRBJ1-5; D perhaps matches TRBD1 (6 bases). Germline values: CDR1 MNHNS, CDR2 SASEGT. Trimming removed 4 bases from V and 4 bases from J, with 14 bases in between. The CDR3 covers 15 residues. The CDR3 here is CASSGAGTMNQPQHF. In DNA form, the CDR3 reads TGTGCCAGCAGTGGGGCCGGGACAATGAATCAGCCCCAGCATTTT.

Many counts were recorded for this clone. This chain joins TRBV10-3 and TRBJ2-1; D not certain. V was pared by 8 bases and J by 7 bases, with 18 bases between. Germline values: CDR1 ENHRY, CDR2 SYGVKD. This CDR3 has 14 amino acids. The CDR3, as DNA: TGTGCCATCCAAGGGAAGGTAGCTGGGAATGAGCAGTTCTTC. Translating it yields CAIQGKVAGNEQFF.